The 20 T cell receptor beta chains listed next were all sequenced from one sample in a study of Graves' ophthalmopathy and Graves' hyperthyroidism. RNA transcripts yielded amplified TCR beta CDR3 regions. An initial RT-PCR round employing HTBI primers preceded a second-round multiplex PCR. A single record per CDR3 protein comes from TCRdb applying MiXCR to the multiplex PCR reads. This table holds approximately 700,000 distinct CDR3 sequences, about two fifths found once. Sequencing was carried out using peripheral blood. All receptors derive from an adult man with Graves' ophthalmopathy.

This clonotype came up many times. The chain is built from TRBV19 and TRBJ2-7, with 9 bases identical to TRBD2. Trimming took 5 bases from V and 7 from J; bases not matched to a gene: 21. The CDR3 has 18 amino acids. The germline CDR1 and CDR2 sequences are LNHDA and SQIVND (reference sequence). The CDR3 is CASSLPPSGTGGLGEQYF. The DNA of the CDR3 is TGTGCCAGTAGTCTCCCTCCTAGCGGGACCGGGGGATTGGGAGAGCAGTACTTC.

With respect to this clonotype: A much larger clone lies a single base off, so this may be a read error. The chain couples TRBV19 to TRBJ2-7; TRBD2 might be the D (5 bases). The germline V gene has CDR1 LNHDA and CDR2 SQIVND (reference sequence). The CDR3 has 14 residues. The CDR3 here is CAGSDWAATREQYF. DNA for the CDR3: TGTGCCGGTAGCGACTGGGCCGCGACCCGCGAGCAGTACTTC. Together with reference TRBV19 and TRBJ2-7, the CDR3 gives the full variable domain: DGGITQSPKYLFRKEGQNVTLSCEQNLNHDAMYWYRQDPGQGLRLIYYSQIVNDFQKGDIAEGYSVSREKKESFPLTVTSAQKNPTAFYLCAGSDWAATREQYFGPGTRLTVT.

In the case of this clonotype: Mismatch with germline at one junction end may stem from a read error. This sequence joins TRBV20-1 and TRBJ2-7; D call uncertain. Germline CDR1 DFQATT, CDR2 SNEGSKA (reference sequence). This CDR3 has 12 amino acids. The CDR3 protein is CSARGGSCEQYF. CDR3 nucleotide sequence: TGCAGTGCTAGAGGGGGATCCTGCGAGCAGTACTTC.

This chain links TRBV5-1 with TRBJ1-6, with D perhaps matching TRBD1 (5 bases). Germline V gene lookup returns CDR1 SGHRS and CDR2 YFSETQ. The CDR3 consists of 16 residues. The ends were cut back, 4 bases at V and 11 bases at J, with 22 bases in the middle. The DNA of the CDR3 is TGCGCCAGCAGCGGGGACCCGACAGTTGCCCGACCACCCCTCCACTTT. Translating it yields CASSGDPTVARPPLHF.

In this sample, this clonotype turned up many times. This chain links TRBV6-1 with TRBJ1-5; 10 bases align to TRBD1. Losses at the gene ends were 1 base for V and 6 bases for J; bases not matched to a gene: 3. CDR1 MNHNS and CDR2 SASEGT come from the germline V gene. CDR3 length: 15 amino acids. The DNA for the CDR3 is TGTGCCAGCAGTGAAGTGACAGGGGGCATTCAGCCCCAGCATTTT. Protein: CASSEVTGGIQPQHF.

At least ten counts were recorded for this clonotype. This chain uses TRBV10-3 with TRBJ2-7; 7 bases map to TRBD1. Looked up from germline, CDR1 is ENHRY and CDR2 is SYGVKD. V lost 8 bases, J lost 2 bases, and 6 bases stayed unmatched. The CDR3 has 13 amino acids. CDR3 region: CAISGTDTYEQYF. DNA for the CDR3: TGTGCCATCTCCGGGACAGACACCTACGAGCAGTACTTC.

This chain joins TRBV10-3 and TRBJ2-5; 8 nucleotides agree with TRBD1. Per germline, CDR1 ENHRY and CDR2 SYGVKD. The V gene end was trimmed by 4 bases and the J gene end by 0 bases; junction bases not matched to a gene: 4. The CDR3 consists of 15 residues. Here the CDR3 reads CAISGTGKDQETQYF. The CDR3 bases are TGTGCCATCAGTGGGACAGGGAAGGACCAAGAGACCCAGTACTTC.

This rearrangement joins TRBV19 to TRBJ1-1; D ambiguous. The CDR3 runs to 11 residues. CDR1 is LNHDA and CDR2 is SQIVND in the germline V gene (reference sequence). The V gene lost 8 bases and the J gene lost 3 bases, with 7 bases spanning the gap. The CDR3 is CASYWDTEAFF. Written as DNA, the CDR3 is TGTGCCAGTTACTGGGACACTGAAGCTTTCTTT. Full variable domain (outside the CDR3, taken from reference TRBV19 and TRBJ1-1): DGGITQSPKYLFRKEGQNVTLSCEQNLNHDAMYWYRQDPGQGLRLIYYSQIVNDFQKGDIAEGYSVSREKKESFPLTVTSAQKNPTAFYLCASYWDTEAFFGQGTRLTVV.

The sample holds many counts of this clonotype. This chain uses TRBV2 with TRBJ1-5; D is uncertain. Trimming shortened V by 7 bases and J by 5 bases, and 15 bases separated the two germline ends. This CDR3 is built from 14 residues. Germline lookup yields CDR1 SNHLY and CDR2 FYNNEI. The DNA of the CDR3 is TGTGCCAGCACTCCCGCCCGGGGAGATCAGCCCCAGCATTTT. Residues: CASTPARGDQPQHF.

In this sample, this clonotype turned up once. The V and J genes are TRBV10-3 and TRBJ1-1; TRBD1 aligns across 8 bases. Germline V CDR1 and CDR2: ENHRY, SYGVKD. The CDR3 totals 14 residues. With V trimmed by 6 bases and J by 6 bases, 9 bases remained unmatched. CDR3 sequence: CAISETGDCAEAFF. The CDR3 DNA reads TGTGCCATCAGCGAGACAGGGGATTGCGCTGAAGCTTTCTTT.

The chain carries TRBV2 and TRBJ2-5; tentatively, D is TRBD1 (5 bases). The CDR3 is 16 residues long. CDR1 is SNHLY, CDR2 FYNNEI, per germline. V lost 2 bases, J lost 3 bases, and 16 bases lay in between. CDR3 coding DNA: TGTGCCAGCAGTGAACGGGCAGGGCTCAACGAAGAGACCCAGTACTTC. Its translation: CASSERAGLNEETQYF.

The sample holds many counts of this clonotype. The chain is built from TRBV2 and TRBJ1-1; D not certain. Germline V lookup: CDR1 SNHLY, CDR2 FYNNEI. The V gene lost 4 bases and the J gene lost 8 bases, with 11 bases spanning the gap. CDR3 length: 12 residues. CDR3: CASSVLAAEAFF. In nucleotides, the CDR3 is TGTGCCAGCAGTGTCTTGGCGGCAGAAGCTTTCTTT.

This clonotype came up many times. The rearrangement links TRBV29-1 to TRBJ2-7; tentatively, D is TRBD1 or TRBD2 (5 bases each). Germline V gene sequence: CDR1 SQVTM, CDR2 ANQGSEA. Trimming took 7 bases from V and 4 from J, leaving 11 bases between them. The CDR3 runs 11 residues. The CDR3 sequence is CSGGGLYEQYF. As DNA, the CDR3 is TGCAGCGGTGGGGGATTGTACGAGCAGTACTTC.

The V and J genes are TRBV20-1 and TRBJ2-5; TRBD1 or TRBD2 may be the D gene (5 bases each). Per germline, CDR1 DFQATT and CDR2 SNEGSKA (reference sequence). The V end was cut by 8 bases, the J end by 4 bases, with 14 bases between. There are 12 residues in the CDR3. CDR3 amino acids: CSSLGRIETQYF. CDR3 in DNA: TGCAGTTCGTTGGGACGTATAGAGACCCAGTACTTC.

This clonotype was observed at least ten times. V is TRBV2 and J is TRBJ2-2; tentatively, D is TRBD2 (5 bases). The germline V gene encodes CDR1 SNHLY and CDR2 FYNNEI. The CDR3 sequence is 15 residues long. V was cut by 8 bases and J by 4 bases, with 17 bases left in between. The CDR3 sequence is CASDTGSSFTGELFF. DNA for the CDR3: TGTGCCAGCGACACTGGGAGCAGCTTCACCGGGGAGCTGTTTTTT.

This clonotype has ten or more counts. The V and J genes are TRBV5-1 and TRBJ2-5; 9 bases agree with TRBD2. CDR1 SGHRS and CDR2 YFSETQ come from the germline V gene. V shed 4 bases and J 5 bases; nucleotides not matched to a gene: 12. The CDR3 is 16 residues long. The CDR3 DNA sequence: TGCGCCAGCAGCCCCGGATTCGGGACTAGCTCGGAGACCCAGTACTTC. This translates into CASSPGFGTSSETQYF.

This clonotype was seen ten or more times. This chain connects TRBV20-1 to TRBJ1-1; maybe TRBD1 (6 bases). CDR3 length: 13 amino acids. Germline assignment: CDR1 DFQATT and CDR2 SNEGSKA (reference sequence). Trimming stripped 6 bases from V and 5 bases from J, with 16 bases between. CDR3 DNA: TGCAGTGCGACCCACAGGGATTGGACTGAAGCTTTCTTT. Translating gives CSATHRDWTEAFF.

The sample holds many counts of this clonotype. J is TRBJ2-5 and V is TRBV29-1; 7 bases are shared with TRBD1. V was clipped by 7 bases and J by 4 bases; unmatched bases: 9. Germline CDR1 is SQVTM and CDR2 is ANQGSEA. CDR3 size: 13 residues. The CDR3 loop is CSGGTGARETQYF. For the CDR3, the DNA is TGCAGCGGGGGAACAGGGGCTCGAGAGACCCAGTACTTC.

For this clonotype: One end of the junction fails to match germline, which may point to a read error. The chain has TRBV7-2 and TRBJ1-1; 9 bases line up with TRBD1. There are 15 residues in the CDR3. The germline CDR1 and CDR2 sequences are SGHTA and FQGNSA. CDR3 sequence (DNA): TGCGCCAGCAGCTTGACCACAGGGGGCGGGACTGAAGCTTTCTTT. Translating gives CASSLTTGGGTEAFF.

A word on this clonotype: It is likely a read error, because the conserved phenylalanine at the end of the CDR3 is missing. The DNA is left out, because the CDR3 cannot be placed on it with certainty; the CDR3 is given as TCRdb lists it. V and J are TRBV15 and TRBJ2-5; the table names TRBD1, a call not compared with the DNA. Inclusive of both ends, the CDR3 amounts to 15 amino acids. The germline gives CDR1 LNHNV, CDR2 YYDKDF (reference sequence). CDR3 loop: CATSIGAGRERPSTS.